The 21 T cell receptor beta chains presented below share a single source sample, sequenced in a study of blood T cell repertoires in COVID-19 (dated by TCRdb to 2018 to 2021). Libraries were prepared through the immunoSEQ multiplex PCR assay. TCRdb took this table from immuneACCESS and kept in-frame rearrangements with V and J called. Such tables lack part of the clones; where checked against another copy, unresolved V genes explain under half of the gap, and the rest is unexplained. The sample contains around 190,000 clones, roughly 81% of them found a single time. The leading ten clones occupy about 10% of the sample. The material sequenced was peripheral blood. Receptor source: a woman aged 40 to 55 with COVID-19, enrolled during active disease.

The chain uses TRBV5-8 and TRBJ1-1, with a tentative D call TRBD1 (5 bases). V lost 5 bases and J 0 bases, leaving 11 bases between the germline ends. The CDR3 consists of 14 residues. Germline loops: CDR1 SGHTS, CDR2 YDEGEE. The CDR3 loop is CASRRGGVNTEAFF. The CDR3 bases are TGTGCCAGCAGACGCGGGGGGGTGAACACTGAAGCTTTCTTT.

This chain uses TRBV18 with TRBJ1-1, with D hard to call. Trimming removed 5 bases from V and 7 bases from J, with 14 bases in between. There are 13 residues in the CDR3. Germline V gene sequence: CDR1 KGHSH, CDR2 LQKENI. Written as DNA, the CDR3 is TGTGCCAGCTCATCCGGTGCCGGAGGTGAAGCTTTCTTT. Amino acid sequence: CASSSGAGGEAFF.

The J gene is TRBJ2-1, the V gene TRBV6-6; 13 bases align to TRBD2. V lost 2 bases and J lost 6; bases outside the gene matches: 1. This CDR3 has 15 amino acids. Germline assignment: CDR1 MNHNY and CDR2 SVGAGI (reference sequence). This CDR3 reads CASSYGTSGANEQFF. As DNA, the CDR3 is TGTGCCAGCAGTTACGGGACTAGCGGGGCCAATGAGCAGTTCTTC.

This clone was counted between two and nine times. The genes are TRBV7-8 and TRBJ1-6; 8 bases map to TRBD1. The ends lost 5 bases at V and 9 bases at J; junction bases unmatched: 6. This CDR3 has 14 amino acids. Germline V gene data show CDR1 as SGHVS and CDR2 as FQNEAQ. CDR3 nucleotide sequence: TGTGCCAGCAGCCCACAGGGGGGAATTTCACCCCTCCACTTT. Residues: CASSPQGGISPLHF. The full variable domain, rest sourced from reference TRBV7-8 and TRBJ1-6, is GAGVSQSPRYKVAKRGQDVALRCDPISGHVSLFWYQQALGQGPEFLTYFQNEAQLDKSGLPSDRFFAERPEGSVSTLKIQRTQQEDSAVYLCASSPQGGISPLHFGNGTRLTVT.

The chain carries TRBV19 and TRBJ1-1, with D unclear. CDR1 and CDR2 from the germline V gene are LNHDA and SQIVND (reference sequence). V dropped 2 bases and J dropped 4 bases, with 14 bases sitting between them. This CDR3 has 15 residues. CDR3 DNA: TGTGCCAGTAGTATATCGCCGGGGAGTGGCACTGAAGCTTTCTTT. This sequence encodes CASSISPGSGTEAFF.

The chain uses TRBV2 and TRBJ2-5; 11 bases are shared with TRBD2. Germline loops: CDR1 SNHLY, CDR2 FYNNEI. Losses at the gene ends were 7 bases for V and 4 bases for J; bases not matched to a gene: 5. The CDR3 consists of 14 residues. Here the CDR3 reads CASNSLAGGETQYF. CDR3 DNA: TGTGCCAGCAACAGTCTAGCGGGGGGAGAGACCCAGTACTTC.

The chain carries TRBV30 and TRBJ2-2; possibly TRBD1 for D (6 bases). There are 15 residues in the CDR3. Germline CDR1 is GTSNPN and CDR2 is SVGIG (reference sequence). V was shortened by 4 bases and J by 4 bases, with 16 bases between the two germline ends. The CDR3 here is CAWKEGPGVTGELFF. Written as DNA, the CDR3 is TGTGCCTGGAAGGAAGGTCCAGGGGTCACCGGGGAGCTGTTTTTT. Complete variable domain (other parts from reference TRBV30 and TRBJ2-2): SQTIHQWPATLVQPVGSPLSLECTVEGTSNPNLYWYRQAAGRGLQLLFYSVGIGQISSEVPQNLSASRPQDRQFILSSKKLLLSDSGFYLCAWKEGPGVTGELFFGEGSRLTVL.

The chain employs TRBV27 and TRBJ2-1; possible D gene TRBD1, 5 bases. Germline CDR1 and CDR2: MNHEY and SMNVEV (reference sequence). V was clipped by 3 bases and J by 4 bases, with 13 bases between them. The CDR3 is 15 residues long. The CDR3 coding sequence is TGTGCCAGCAGTTTGCCCGGACGACAGTACAATGAGCAGTTCTTC. Translating gives CASSLPGRQYNEQFF.

This CDR3 reads CASTSWAPDTQYF. The CDR3 DNA sequence: TGTGCCAGCACCTCGTGGGCCCCAGATACGCAGTATTTT. The rearrangement links TRBV12-3 or TRBV12-4 to TRBJ2-3; D uncertain. The CDR3 has 13 amino acids. Trimming took off 7 bases at V and 4 bases at J, with 12 bases between the two ends.

This sequence joins TRBV11-2 and TRBJ2-2, with TRBD1 as a possible D gene (5 bases). The germline CDR1 and CDR2 sequences are SGHAT and FQNNGV. Trimming stripped 4 bases from V and 5 bases from J, with 14 bases between. The CDR3 length is 15 residues. CDR3 DNA sequence: TGTGCCAGCAGCTCCAGGGCGGTGCGGACCGGGGAGCTGTTTTTT. As protein: CASSSRAVRTGELFF. The full variable domain, with the rest looked up from reference TRBV11-2 and TRBJ2-2, is EAGVAQSPRYKIIEKRQSVAFWCNPISGHATLYWYQQILGQGPKLLIQFQNNGVVDDSQLPKDRFSAERLKGVDSTLKIQPAKLEDSAVYLCASSSRAVRTGELFFGEGSRLTVL.

V gene TRBV4-1 combines with J gene TRBJ2-6, with D maybe TRBD1 (5 bases). V was trimmed by 0 bases and J by 0 bases, leaving 18 bases between them. The germline V gene has CDR1 MGHRA and CDR2 YSYEKL. CDR3 size: 20 residues. CDR3 coding DNA: TGCGCCAGCAGCCAAGATAGGGCAGGGATCAAATACTCTGGGGCCAACGTCCTGACTTTC. Its protein is CASSQDRAGIKYSGANVLTF.

The rearrangement uses TRBV7-9 and TRBJ2-5; TRBD2 matches 13 bases. Germline CDR1 and CDR2: SEHNR and FQNEAQ (reference sequence). The CDR3 has 17 amino acids. The trim removed 5 bases at V and 1 base at J, leaving 7 bases unmatched. The CDR3 DNA reads as TGTGCCAGCAGCGATGGGACTAGCGGGATCCCCCAAGAGACCCAGTACTTC. It encodes CASSDGTSGIPQETQYF.

V gene TRBV21-1 combines with J gene TRBJ2-5; no check of the table's D call, TRBD2, against the DNA was made. TRBV21-1 is given as a pseudogene. The CDR3 covers 20 residues. The CDR3 nucleotides are TGTGCCAGCAGCAAATTCATTCGTCGTTTACGGGAGGTGTACCAAGAGACCCAGTACTTC. Translation gives CASSKFIRRLREVYQETQYF.

The chain links TRBV7-9 to TRBJ2-5; 11 nucleotides align to TRBD2. The CDR3 has 17 residues. V was pared by 1 base and J by 1 base, with 5 bases of the junction left unmatched. Germline V gives CDR1 SEHNR, CDR2 FQNEAQ (reference sequence). The chain's CDR3 is CASSLGTLAGGQETQYF. The CDR3 nucleotides are TGTGCCAGCAGCTTAGGTACGCTAGCGGGAGGCCAAGAGACCCAGTACTTC.

The V and J genes are TRBV6-5 and TRBJ2-1; 12 bases fit TRBD2. The germline V gene has CDR1 MNHEY and CDR2 SVGAGI. V lost 6 bases to trimming and J lost 5 bases; unmatched junction nucleotides: 5. The CDR3 is 15 amino acids. CDR3 amino acids: CASSPTSGSNNEQFF. CDR3 sequence (DNA): TGTGCCAGCAGCCCGACTAGCGGGAGCAACAATGAGCAGTTCTTC.

The CDR3 sequence: CASSWLALITGELFF. The DNA for the CDR3 is TGTGCCAGCAGTTGGCTAGCGCTGATCACCGGGGAGCTGTTTTTT. The chain employs TRBV28 and TRBJ2-2; tentative D call: TRBD2 (6 bases). Germline V CDR1 and CDR2: MDHEN, SYDVKM. The CDR3 extends over 15 amino acids. Between the trimmed V and J ends, which lost 4 bases and 4 bases, there was a span of 13 bases. Looking up the rest from reference TRBV28 and TRBJ2-2 gives the full variable domain: DVKVTQSSRYLVKRTGEKVFLECVQDMDHENMFWYRQDPGLGLRLIYFSYDVKMKEKGDIPEGYSVSREKKERFSLILESASTNQTSMYLCASSWLALITGELFFGEGSRLTVL.

This clone showed up just once. V and J are TRBV11-3 and TRBJ2-2; 7 bases map to TRBD1. Germline CDR1 and CDR2: SGHNT and YENEEA. The CDR3 has 14 amino acids. The junction had 8 bases not matched to a gene; V was cut back by 5 bases and J by 8 bases. CDR3: CASSGPTGSGELFF. The DNA of the CDR3 is TGTGCCAGCAGCGGACCGACAGGGTCGGGGGAGCTGTTTTTT. Looking up the rest from reference TRBV11-3 and TRBJ2-2 gives the full variable domain: EAGVVQSPRYKIIEKKQPVAFWCNPISGHNTLYWYLQNLGQGPELLIRYENEEAVDDSQLPKDRFSAERLKGVDSTLKIQPAELGDSAVYLCASSGPTGSGELFFGEGSRLTVL.

This sequence joins TRBV20-1 and TRBJ1-1; no reliable D call. Trimming took off 3 bases at V and 6 bases at J, with 14 bases between the two ends. The germline V gene encodes CDR1 DFQATT and CDR2 SNEGSKA (reference sequence). The CDR3 covers 13 residues. The CDR3 reads CSASSEIGSEAFF. The CDR3 DNA reads as TGCAGTGCTAGTTCGGAGATAGGATCTGAAGCTTTCTTT.

V and J are TRBV11-3 and TRBJ2-7, with a possible D match to TRBD1 (5 bases). Germline V gives CDR1 SGHNT, CDR2 YENEEA. V was shortened by 4 bases and J by 2 bases, with 9 bases between the two germline ends. The CDR3 is made up of 13 amino acids. The CDR3 DNA reads as TGTGCCAGCAGCTCAGGGTCCACCTACGAGCAGTACTTC. Translated, it gives CASSSGSTYEQYF.

As to this clone: An end of the junction does not agree with germline; a read error may underlie this. J is TRBJ2-5 and V is TRBV7-7, with 11 nucleotides matching TRBD1. The V gene's germline CDR1 is SSHAT and CDR2 FNYEAQ (reference sequence). The CDR3 runs to 17 residues. CDR3 sequence: CASSLFVGQGARETQYF. CDR3 nucleotide sequence: TGTGCTAGCAGCTTATTCGTCGGACAGGGGGCGCGGGAGACCCAGTACTTC.

In this sample, this clone turned up a few times. The chain carries TRBV7-9 and TRBJ2-1, with 7 bases aligning to TRBD2. Germline assignment: CDR1 SEHNR and CDR2 FQNEAQ (reference sequence). CDR3 length: 14 residues. J lost 6 bases, V lost 5 bases, and 7 bases had no gene match. This CDR3 reads CASSPRLAFNEQFF. The CDR3 region has the DNA TGTGCCAGCAGCCCGCGACTAGCATTCAATGAGCAGTTCTTC.